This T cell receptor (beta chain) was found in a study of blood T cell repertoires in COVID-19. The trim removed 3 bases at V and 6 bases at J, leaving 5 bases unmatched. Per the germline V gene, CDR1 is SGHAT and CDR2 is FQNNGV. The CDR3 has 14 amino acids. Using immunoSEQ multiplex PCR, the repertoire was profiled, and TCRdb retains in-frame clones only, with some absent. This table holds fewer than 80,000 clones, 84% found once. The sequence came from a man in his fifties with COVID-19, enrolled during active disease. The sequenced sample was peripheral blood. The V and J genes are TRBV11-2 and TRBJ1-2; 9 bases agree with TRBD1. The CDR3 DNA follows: TGTGCCAGCAGCTTGGGACAGGGTGTCGATGGCTACACCTTC. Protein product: CASSLGQGVDGYTF.